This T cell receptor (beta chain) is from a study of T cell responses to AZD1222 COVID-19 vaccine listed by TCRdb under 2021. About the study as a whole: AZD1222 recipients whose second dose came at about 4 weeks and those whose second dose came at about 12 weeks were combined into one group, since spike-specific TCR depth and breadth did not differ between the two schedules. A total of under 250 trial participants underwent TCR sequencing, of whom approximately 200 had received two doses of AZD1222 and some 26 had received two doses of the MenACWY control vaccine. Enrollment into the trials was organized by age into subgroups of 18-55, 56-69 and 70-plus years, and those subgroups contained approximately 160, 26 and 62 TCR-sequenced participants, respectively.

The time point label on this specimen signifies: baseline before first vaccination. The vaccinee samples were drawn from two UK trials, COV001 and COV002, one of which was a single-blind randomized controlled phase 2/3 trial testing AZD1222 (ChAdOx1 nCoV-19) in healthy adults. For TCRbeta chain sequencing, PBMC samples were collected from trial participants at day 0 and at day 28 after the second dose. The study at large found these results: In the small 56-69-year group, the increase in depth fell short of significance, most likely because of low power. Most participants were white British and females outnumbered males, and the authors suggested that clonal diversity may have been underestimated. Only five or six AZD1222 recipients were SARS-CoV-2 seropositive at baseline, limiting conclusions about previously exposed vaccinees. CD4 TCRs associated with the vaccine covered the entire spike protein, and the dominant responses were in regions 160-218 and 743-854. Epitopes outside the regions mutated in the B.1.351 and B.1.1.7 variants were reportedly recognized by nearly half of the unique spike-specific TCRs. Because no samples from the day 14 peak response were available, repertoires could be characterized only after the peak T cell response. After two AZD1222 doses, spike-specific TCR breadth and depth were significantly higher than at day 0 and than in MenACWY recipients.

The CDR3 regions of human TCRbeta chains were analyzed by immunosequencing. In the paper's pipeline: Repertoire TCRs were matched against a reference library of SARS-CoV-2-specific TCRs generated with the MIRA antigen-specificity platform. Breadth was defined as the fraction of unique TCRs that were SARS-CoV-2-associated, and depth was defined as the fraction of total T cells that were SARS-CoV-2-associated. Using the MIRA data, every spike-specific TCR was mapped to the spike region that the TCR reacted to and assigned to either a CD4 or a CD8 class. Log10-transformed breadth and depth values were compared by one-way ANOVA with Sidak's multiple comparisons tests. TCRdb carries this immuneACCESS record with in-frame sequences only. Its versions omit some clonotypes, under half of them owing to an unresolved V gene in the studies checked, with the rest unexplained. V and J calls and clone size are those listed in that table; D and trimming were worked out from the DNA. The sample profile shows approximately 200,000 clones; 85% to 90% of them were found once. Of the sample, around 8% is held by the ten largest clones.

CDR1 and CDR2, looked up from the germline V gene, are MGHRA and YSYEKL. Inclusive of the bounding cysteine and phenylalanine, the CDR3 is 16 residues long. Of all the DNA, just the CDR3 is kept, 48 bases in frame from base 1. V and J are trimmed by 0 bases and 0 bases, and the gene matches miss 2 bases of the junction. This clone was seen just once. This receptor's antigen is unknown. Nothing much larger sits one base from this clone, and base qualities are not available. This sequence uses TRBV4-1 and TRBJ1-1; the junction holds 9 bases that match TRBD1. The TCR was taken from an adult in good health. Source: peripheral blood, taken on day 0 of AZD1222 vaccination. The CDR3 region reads CASSQEGTGMNTEAFF. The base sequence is TGCGCCAGCAGCCAAGAGGGGACAGGGATGAACACTGAAGCTTTCTTT.